The 4 T cell receptor beta chains listed next were all sequenced from one sample in a study of blood T cell repertoires in COVID-19. The repertoire was sequenced with immunoSEQ multiplex PCR; TCRdb's copy has only in-frame clones and lacks some. The sample records around 100,000 clones, 75% to 85% being singletons. The source material was peripheral blood. These receptors were collected from a man in his 70s with acute or convalescent COVID-19.

CDR3 region: CASTTGQGRGYTF. The CDR3, as DNA: TGTGCCAGCACCACAGGACAGGGTAGGGGCTACACCTTC. This chain uses TRBV9 with TRBJ1-2, with TRBD1 identical over 8 bases. CDR1 is SGDLS and CDR2 is YYNGEE in the germline V gene. The CDR3 consists of 13 residues. The ends lost 6 bases at V and 8 bases at J; junction bases unmatched: 9.

The V call is TRBV24-1, the J call TRBJ2-5, with 9 bases lining up with TRBD1. Germline V CDR1 and CDR2: KGHDR, SFDVKD. V lost 11 bases, J lost 4 bases, and 7 bases stayed unmatched. The CDR3 is 13 residues long. The CDR3 sequence is CARKGQGGETQYF. As DNA, the CDR3 is TGTGCCAGGAAGGGACAGGGTGGAGAGACCCAGTACTTC.

V is TRBV5-1 and J is TRBJ2-1; 10 bases fit TRBD2. From germline, CDR1 is SGHRS and CDR2 YFSETQ. After removal of 0 bases from V and 9 bases from J, the junction contained 6 bases not matched to a gene. The CDR3 runs 15 residues. The CDR3 sequence is CASSLEASGSREQFF. CDR3 coding DNA: TGCGCCAGCAGCTTGGAGGCTAGCGGGAGTCGTGAGCAGTTCTTC.

The chain uses TRBV19 and TRBJ1-2; D is unclear. This CDR3 has 14 amino acids. Germline V gene data show CDR1 as LNHDA and CDR2 as SQIVND (reference sequence). The germline V and J ends were trimmed by 3 bases and 2 bases, with 10 bases remaining between them. CDR3 DNA sequence: TGTGCCAGTAGTATCCGCGACACCAACTATGGCTACACCTTC. Translated, it gives CASSIRDTNYGYTF.